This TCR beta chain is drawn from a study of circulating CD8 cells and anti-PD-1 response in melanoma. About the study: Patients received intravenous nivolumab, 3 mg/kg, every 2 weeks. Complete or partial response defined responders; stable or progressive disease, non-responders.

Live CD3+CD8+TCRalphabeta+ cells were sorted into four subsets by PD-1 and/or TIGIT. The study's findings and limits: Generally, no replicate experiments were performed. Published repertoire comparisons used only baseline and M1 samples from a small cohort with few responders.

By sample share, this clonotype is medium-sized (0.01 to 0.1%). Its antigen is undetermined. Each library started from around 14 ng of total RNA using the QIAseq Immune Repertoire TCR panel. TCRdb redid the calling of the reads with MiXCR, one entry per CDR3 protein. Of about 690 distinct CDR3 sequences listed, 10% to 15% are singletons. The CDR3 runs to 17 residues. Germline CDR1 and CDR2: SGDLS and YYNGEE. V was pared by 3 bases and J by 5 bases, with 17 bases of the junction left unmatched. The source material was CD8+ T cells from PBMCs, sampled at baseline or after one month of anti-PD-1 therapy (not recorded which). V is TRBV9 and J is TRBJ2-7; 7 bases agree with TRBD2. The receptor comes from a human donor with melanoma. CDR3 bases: TGTGCCAGCAGCGGATTGGAAAGGACTAGTCCGGTTCACGAGCAGTACTTC. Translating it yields CASSGLERTSPVHEQYF.